The 18 T cell receptor beta chains below were found in one sample sequenced in a study of T cell repertoires in cytomegalovirus infection. TCRdb re-analysed the reads in MiXCR, keeping a single row per CDR3 protein. Here the sample spans about 450,000 distinct CDR3 sequences, around 32% being singletons. What was sequenced was PBMCs. The receptor source for this set is a human donor in good health (CMV status not recorded). Some clones in this sample may be carry-over from other donors' samples.

This clonotype was seen a single time. Germline and junction disagree at one end, which may indicate a read error. V and J are TRBV6-1 and TRBJ1-2; 7 bases line up with TRBD1. The CDR3 sequence is 18 residues long. Germline V gives CDR1 MNHNS, CDR2 SASEGT. The CDR3 is CASSEGQGIRLSRYGYHF. CDR3 nucleotides: TGTGCCAGCAGTGAAGGACAGGGTATTCGACTATCCCGCTATGGCTACCACTTC.

In this sample, this clonotype turned up many times. The chain couples TRBV4-1 to TRBJ2-7; D not resolved. The CDR3 extends over 14 amino acids. CDR1 and CDR2 (germline): MGHRA, YSYEKL. V was trimmed by 3 bases and J by 7 bases, leaving 16 bases between them. The CDR3 protein is CASSHVRTAEEQYF. In DNA, the CDR3 is TGCGCCAGCAGCCACGTCCGGACGGCGGAGGAGCAGTACTTC.

There are many counts of this clonotype. The chain uses TRBV7-8 and TRBJ2-5; D is ambiguous. The germline V gene encodes CDR1 SGHVS and CDR2 FQNEAQ. The V and J ends lost 3 bases and 1 base respectively, with 9 bases between them. The CDR3 runs to 14 residues. CDR3 coding DNA: TGTGCCAGCAGCTTGCGCATCGGCCAAGAGACCCAGTACTTC. It is translated as CASSLRIGQETQYF.

This clonotype was seen many times. The V call is TRBV7-6, the J call TRBJ1-6; TRBD1 agrees at 10 bases. V shed 5 bases and J 10 bases; nucleotides not matched to a gene: 17. The CDR3 totals 18 residues. The V gene's germline CDR1 is SGHVS and CDR2 FNYEAQ. CDR3 sequence reads: CASSPENHPGQGKSPLHF. The CDR3 DNA reads TGTGCCAGCAGCCCAGAAAATCACCCGGGACAGGGGAAGTCACCCCTCCACTTT.

This clonotype has only one observation. The genes are TRBV6-5 and TRBJ2-3, with D hard to call. This CDR3 has 17 amino acids. Germline-derived CDR1 and CDR2 are MNHEY and SVGAGI. Trimming pared 6 bases from V and 2 bases from J, leaving 21 bases between. CDR3 in DNA: TGTGCCAGCAGACCCCGTGTGGGATCTCCCGACACAGATACGCAGTATTTT. Translation gives CASRPRVGSPDTDTQYF.

This clonotype showed up many times. The DNA of the CDR3 is TGTGCCAGCAGCTTAACGTATAACACTGAAGCTTTCTTT. Protein sequence: CASSLTYNTEAFF. The chain couples TRBV7-2 to TRBJ1-1; the D is unclear. The germline V gene has CDR1 SGHTA and CDR2 FQGNSA. The CDR3 loop spans 13 amino acids. V gave up 2 bases and J gave up 2 bases, with 6 bases separating them.

This clonotype was picked up a small number of times. The rearrangement links TRBV19 to TRBJ1-2; TRBD1 agrees at 7 bases. The CDR3 loop spans 12 amino acids. Germline trimming cut 8 bases from V and 4 bases from J; bases unmatched to any gene: 4. CDR1 is LNHDA and CDR2 is SQIVND in the germline V gene (reference sequence). CDR3 region: CASDDRAYGYTF. As DNA, the CDR3 is TGTGCCAGTGACGACAGGGCCTATGGCTACACCTTC. The complete variable domain, with remaining parts taken from reference TRBV19 and TRBJ1-2, reads DGGITQSPKYLFRKEGQNVTLSCEQNLNHDAMYWYRQDPGQGLRLIYYSQIVNDFQKGDIAEGYSVSREKKESFPLTVTSAQKNPTAFYLCASDDRAYGYTFGSGTRLTVV.

This clonotype was found many times. The J gene is TRBJ2-5, the V gene TRBV7-2; the match to TRBD1 covers 8 bases. The V gene end was trimmed by 2 bases and the J gene end by 5 bases; junction bases not matched to a gene: 7. Germline loops: CDR1 SGHTA, CDR2 FQGNSA. CDR3 size: 15 residues. For the CDR3, the DNA is TGTGCCAGCAGCTTAATTCAGGGGGCGAGGGAGACCCAGTACTTC. Protein product: CASSLIQGARETQYF.

This clonotype has only a few counts. The V gene is TRBV6-1, the J gene TRBJ2-1; 14 bases agree with TRBD2. The CDR3 is 20 amino acids. V lost 5 bases, J lost 0 bases, and 12 bases stayed unmatched. CDR1 and CDR2 from the germline V gene are MNHNS and SASEGT. The CDR3 DNA sequence: TGTGCCAGCAGTCCAACCCCGGGACTAGCGGGGGCCTTCTCCTACAATGAGCAGTTCTTC. Its protein product is CASSPTPGLAGAFSYNEQFF.

This clonotype occurred a few times. This chain joins TRBV7-9 and TRBJ1-1; weak D call: TRBD1 (5 bases). Per germline, CDR1 SEHNR and CDR2 FQNEAQ (reference sequence). V lost 2 bases, J lost 1 base, and 17 bases lay in between. The CDR3 covers 17 residues. The chain's CDR3 is CASSLPARDQGNTEAFF. CDR3 bases: TGTGCCAGCAGCTTACCCGCCAGGGATCAGGGGAACACTGAAGCTTTCTTT.

There are a few counts of this clonotype. The chain couples TRBV7-6 to TRBJ2-2, with a possible D match to TRBD2 (5 bases). This CDR3 is built from 13 residues. The germline V gene has CDR1 SGHVS and CDR2 FNYEAQ. V was cut by 2 bases and J by 11 bases, with 12 bases left in between. The CDR3 coding sequence is TGTGCCAGCAGCTTATTGGCGCGGGCTGAGCTGTTTTTT. Protein product: CASSLLARAELFF.

This clonotype has a handful of counts. V is TRBV11-2 and J is TRBJ1-6; D unclear. Germline CDR1 is SGHAT and CDR2 is FQNNGV. Deletions cut 2 bases from V and 8 bases from J, with 4 bases between. CDR3 length: 12 residues. This CDR3 reads CASSLTYSPLHF. Written as DNA, the CDR3 is TGTGCCAGCAGCTTAACCTATTCACCCCTCCACTTT.

The count of this clonotype is one. V is TRBV5-1 and J is TRBJ1-6; no firm D call. Trimming shortened V by 5 bases and J by 8 bases, and 14 bases separated the two germline ends. The CDR3 covers 14 residues. Germline-derived CDR1 and CDR2 are SGHRS and YFSETQ. CDR3 bases: TGCGCCAGCAGTCTTAGCGATCTCGATTCACCCCTCCACTTT. It encodes CASSLSDLDSPLHF. Full variable domain (missing parts from reference TRBV5-1 and TRBJ1-6): KAGVTQTPRYLIKTRGQQVTLSCSPISGHRSVSWYQQTPGQGLQFLFEYFSETQRNKGNFPGRFSGRQFSNSRSEMNVSTLELGDSALYLCASSLSDLDSPLHFGNGTRLTVT.

On this clonotype itself: The junction departs from germline at one end; a sequencing error may be responsible. The chain joins TRBV7-3 to TRBJ2-1, with 8 bases lining up with TRBD1. Germline assignment: CDR1 SGHTA and CDR2 FQGTGA. The CDR3 spans 16 residues. The CDR3, as DNA: TGTGCCAGCAGCTTAGGGCCGGGACAGGCTAACAATGCGCAGTTCTTC. Protein sequence: CASSLGPGQANNAQFF.

In its sample, this clonotype was seen many times. J is TRBJ1-4 and V is TRBV7-2; no clear D gene. CDR1 SGHTA and CDR2 FQGNSA come from the germline V gene. V shed 5 bases and J shed 4 bases, with 11 bases lying between them. The CDR3 runs 14 residues. The CDR3 sequence is CASSRGRNNEKLFF. In nucleotides, the CDR3 is TGTGCCAGCAGCCGCGGGCGGAATAATGAAAAACTGTTTTTT. The complete variable domain, with remaining parts taken from reference TRBV7-2 and TRBJ1-4, reads GAGVSQSPSNKVTEKGKDVELRCDPISGHTALYWYRQSLGQGLEFLIYFQGNSAPDKSGLPSDRFSAERTGGSVSTLTIQRTQQEDSAVYLCASSRGRNNEKLFFGSGTQLSVL.

This clonotype was seen a few times. The V gene is TRBV12-3 or TRBV12-4, the J gene TRBJ1-2; 9 bases align to TRBD1. The CDR3 is made up of 15 amino acids. J was trimmed by 1 base and V by 4 bases; bases with no gene match: 4. In DNA, the CDR3 is TGTGCCAGCAGTTACCGACAGGGGGTTAACTATGGCTACACCTTC. Its translation: CASSYRQGVNYGYTF.

A few counts support this clonotype. V is TRBV6-2 or TRBV6-3 and J is TRBJ2-1; D is uncertain. The CDR3 has 14 residues. V was cut by 7 bases and J by 4 bases, with 14 bases left in between. Germline-derived CDR1 and CDR2 are MNHEY and SVGEGT. The CDR3 here is CASNSGGPYNEQFF. Written as DNA, the CDR3 is TGTGCCAGCAACTCCGGCGGCCCTTACAATGAGCAGTTCTTC.

The chain's CDR3 is CASSLGTTLAFF. CDR3 DNA sequence: TGTGCCAGCAGCCTGGGGACAACTCTTGCTTTCTTT. The V and J genes are TRBV4-2 and TRBJ1-1; the D gene is possibly TRBD1 (6 bases). This CDR3 has 12 residues. CDR1 is LGHNA, CDR2 YNFKEQ, per germline. V lost 4 bases and J lost 11, with 14 bases in between.